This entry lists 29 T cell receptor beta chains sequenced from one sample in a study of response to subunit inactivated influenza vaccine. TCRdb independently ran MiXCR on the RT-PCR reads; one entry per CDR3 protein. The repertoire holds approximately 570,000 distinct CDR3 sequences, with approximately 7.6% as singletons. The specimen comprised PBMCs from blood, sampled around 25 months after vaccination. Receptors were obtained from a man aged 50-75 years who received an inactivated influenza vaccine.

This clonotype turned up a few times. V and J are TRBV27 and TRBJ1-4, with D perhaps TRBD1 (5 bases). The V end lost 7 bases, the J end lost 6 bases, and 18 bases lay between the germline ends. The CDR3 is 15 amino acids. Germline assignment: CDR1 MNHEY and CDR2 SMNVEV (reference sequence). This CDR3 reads CASMKRGRGDEKLFF. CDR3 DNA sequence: TGTGCCAGCATGAAGAGGGGCCGGGGCGATGAAAAACTGTTTTTT.

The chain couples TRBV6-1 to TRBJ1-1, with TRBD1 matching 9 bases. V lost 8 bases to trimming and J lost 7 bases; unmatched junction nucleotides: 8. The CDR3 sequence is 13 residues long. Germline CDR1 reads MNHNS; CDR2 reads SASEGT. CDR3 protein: CASSGTGSIEAFF. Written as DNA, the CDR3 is TGTGCCAGCTCCGGGACAGGGTCGATTGAAGCTTTCTTT.

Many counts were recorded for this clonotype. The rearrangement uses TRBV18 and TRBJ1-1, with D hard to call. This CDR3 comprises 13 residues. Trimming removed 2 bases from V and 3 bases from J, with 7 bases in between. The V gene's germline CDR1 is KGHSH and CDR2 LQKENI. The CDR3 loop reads CASSPSPDTEAFF. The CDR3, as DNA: TGTGCCAGCTCACCAAGCCCGGACACTGAAGCTTTCTTT.

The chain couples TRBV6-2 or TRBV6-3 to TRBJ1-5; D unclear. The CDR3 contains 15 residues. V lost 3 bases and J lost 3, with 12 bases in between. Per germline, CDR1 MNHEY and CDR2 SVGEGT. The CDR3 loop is CASSYLGEHNQPQHF. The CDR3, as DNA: TGTGCCAGCAGTTATCTCGGGGAACACAATCAGCCCCAGCATTTT.

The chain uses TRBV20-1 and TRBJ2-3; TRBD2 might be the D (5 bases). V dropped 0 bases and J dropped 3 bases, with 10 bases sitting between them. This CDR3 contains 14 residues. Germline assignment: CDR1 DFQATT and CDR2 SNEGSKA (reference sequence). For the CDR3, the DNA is TGCAGTGCTAGAGATGGTAGGAGGACAGATACGCAGTATTTT. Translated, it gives CSARDGRRTDTQYF.

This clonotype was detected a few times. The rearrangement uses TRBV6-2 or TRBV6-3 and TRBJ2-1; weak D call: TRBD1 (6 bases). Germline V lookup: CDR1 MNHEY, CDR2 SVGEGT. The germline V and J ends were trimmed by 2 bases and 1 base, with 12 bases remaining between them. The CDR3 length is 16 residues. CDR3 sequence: CASSYRGKTSYNEQFF. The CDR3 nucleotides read TGTGCCAGCAGTTACAGGGGGAAAACATCCTACAATGAGCAGTTCTTC.

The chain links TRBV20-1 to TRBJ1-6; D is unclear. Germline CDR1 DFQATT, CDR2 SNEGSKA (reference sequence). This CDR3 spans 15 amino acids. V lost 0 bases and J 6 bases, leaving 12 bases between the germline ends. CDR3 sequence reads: CSARETFSSNSPLHF. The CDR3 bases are TGCAGTGCTAGAGAAACGTTTTCTTCTAATTCACCCCTCCACTTT.

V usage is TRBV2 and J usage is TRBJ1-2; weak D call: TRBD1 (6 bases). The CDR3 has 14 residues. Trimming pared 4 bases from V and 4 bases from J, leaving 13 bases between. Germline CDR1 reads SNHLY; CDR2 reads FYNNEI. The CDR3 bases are TGTGCCAGCAGTGTAACACAGGGTTTCTATGGCTACACCTTC. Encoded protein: CASSVTQGFYGYTF.

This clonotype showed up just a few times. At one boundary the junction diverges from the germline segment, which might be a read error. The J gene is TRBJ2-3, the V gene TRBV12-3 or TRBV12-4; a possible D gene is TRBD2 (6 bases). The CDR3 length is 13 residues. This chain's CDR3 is CASSWGVTHTQYF. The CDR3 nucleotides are TGTGCCAGCAGTTGGGGGGTCACACATACGCAGTATTTT.

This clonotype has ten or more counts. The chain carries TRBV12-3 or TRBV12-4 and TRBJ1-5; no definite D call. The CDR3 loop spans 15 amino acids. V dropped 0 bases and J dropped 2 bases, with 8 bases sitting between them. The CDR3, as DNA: TGTGCCAGCAGTTTAGCTTCTCTTGGCAATCAGCCCCAGCATTTT. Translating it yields CASSLASLGNQPQHF.

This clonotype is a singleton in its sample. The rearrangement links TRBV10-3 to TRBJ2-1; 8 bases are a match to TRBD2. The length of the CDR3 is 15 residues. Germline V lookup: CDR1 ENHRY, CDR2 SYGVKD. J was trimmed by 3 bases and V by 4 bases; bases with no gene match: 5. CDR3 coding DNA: TGTGCCATCAGTGCGGGGCGGGGGGACTACAATGAGCAGTTCTTC. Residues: CAISAGRGDYNEQFF.

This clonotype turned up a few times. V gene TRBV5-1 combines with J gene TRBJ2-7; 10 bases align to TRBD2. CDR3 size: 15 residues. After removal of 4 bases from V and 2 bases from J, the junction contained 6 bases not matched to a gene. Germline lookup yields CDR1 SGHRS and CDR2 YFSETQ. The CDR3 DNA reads TGCGCCAGCAGCCAAATAGCGGGAGGCGCCTACGAGCAGTACTTC. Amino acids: CASSQIAGGAYEQYF.

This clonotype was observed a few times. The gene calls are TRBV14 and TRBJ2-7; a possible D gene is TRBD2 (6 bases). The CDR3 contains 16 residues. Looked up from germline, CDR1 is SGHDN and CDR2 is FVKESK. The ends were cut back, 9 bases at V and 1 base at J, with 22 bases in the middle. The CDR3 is CASVPLAALPSYEQYF. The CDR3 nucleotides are TGTGCCAGTGTCCCCTTAGCGGCACTACCTTCCTACGAGCAGTACTTC.

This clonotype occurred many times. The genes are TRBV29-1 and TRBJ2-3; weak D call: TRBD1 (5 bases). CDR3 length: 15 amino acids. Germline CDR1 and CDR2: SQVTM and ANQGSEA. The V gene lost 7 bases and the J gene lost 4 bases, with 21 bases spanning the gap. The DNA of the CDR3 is TGCAGCGCCTCCCGTGGGGCCCGGGCCGCAGATACGCAGTATTTT. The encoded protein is CSASRGARAADTQYF.

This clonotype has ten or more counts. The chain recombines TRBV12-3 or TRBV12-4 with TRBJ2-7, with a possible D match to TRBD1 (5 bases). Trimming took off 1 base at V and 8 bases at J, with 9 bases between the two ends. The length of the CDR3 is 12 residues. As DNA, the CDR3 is TGTGCCAGCAGTTTAGGACAGCCAAAGCAGTACTTC. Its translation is CASSLGQPKQYF.

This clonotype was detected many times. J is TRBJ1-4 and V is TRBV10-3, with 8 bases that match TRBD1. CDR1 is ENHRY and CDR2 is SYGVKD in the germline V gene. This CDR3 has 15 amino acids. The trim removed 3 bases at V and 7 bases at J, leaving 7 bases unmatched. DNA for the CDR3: TGTGCCATCAGTGAAAGGACAGGGACCGGTGAAAAACTGTTTTTT. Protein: CAISERTGTGEKLFF.

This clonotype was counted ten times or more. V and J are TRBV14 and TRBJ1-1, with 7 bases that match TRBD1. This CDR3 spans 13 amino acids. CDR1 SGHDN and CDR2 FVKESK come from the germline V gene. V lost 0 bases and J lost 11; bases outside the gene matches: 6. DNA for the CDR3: TGTGCCAGCAGCCAAGATCTAGGGGGCAGGGCTTTCTTT. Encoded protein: CASSQDLGGRAFF.

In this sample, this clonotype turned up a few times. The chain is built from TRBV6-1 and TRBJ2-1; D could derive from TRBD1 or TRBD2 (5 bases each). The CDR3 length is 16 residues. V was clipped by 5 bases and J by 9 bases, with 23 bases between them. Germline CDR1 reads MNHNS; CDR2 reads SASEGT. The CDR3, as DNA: TGTGCCAGCAGTCAGGGACCCGTCTCGACCTCGCGTGAGCAGTTCTTC. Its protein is CASSQGPVSTSREQFF.

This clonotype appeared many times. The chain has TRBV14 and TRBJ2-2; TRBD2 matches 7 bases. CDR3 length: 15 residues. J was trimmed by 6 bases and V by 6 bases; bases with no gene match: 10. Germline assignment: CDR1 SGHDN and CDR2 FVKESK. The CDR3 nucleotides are TGTGCCAGCAGTCACTGGGAGGGGATCTCCGGGGAGCTGTTTTTT. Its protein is CASSHWEGISGELFF.

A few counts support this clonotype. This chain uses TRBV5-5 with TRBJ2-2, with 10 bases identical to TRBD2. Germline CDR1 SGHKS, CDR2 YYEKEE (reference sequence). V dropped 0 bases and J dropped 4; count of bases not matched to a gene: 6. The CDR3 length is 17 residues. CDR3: CASSLALAGVVTGELFF. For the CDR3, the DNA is TGTGCCAGCAGCTTGGCGCTAGCGGGGGTTGTCACCGGGGAGCTGTTTTTT.

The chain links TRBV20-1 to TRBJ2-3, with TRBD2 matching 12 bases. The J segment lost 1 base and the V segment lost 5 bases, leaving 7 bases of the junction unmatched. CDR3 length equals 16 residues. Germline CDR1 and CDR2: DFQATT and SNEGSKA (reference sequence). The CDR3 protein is CSAPPTSGSGTDTQYF. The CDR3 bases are TGCAGTGCTCCGCCGACTAGCGGGAGCGGCACAGATACGCAGTATTTT.

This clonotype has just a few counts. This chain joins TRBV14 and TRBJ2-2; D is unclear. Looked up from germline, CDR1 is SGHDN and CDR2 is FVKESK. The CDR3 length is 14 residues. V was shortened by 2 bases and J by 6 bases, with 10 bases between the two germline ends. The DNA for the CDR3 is TGTGCCAGCAGCCAATTCCGGTTCCCCGGGGAGCTGTTTTTT. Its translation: CASSQFRFPGELFF.

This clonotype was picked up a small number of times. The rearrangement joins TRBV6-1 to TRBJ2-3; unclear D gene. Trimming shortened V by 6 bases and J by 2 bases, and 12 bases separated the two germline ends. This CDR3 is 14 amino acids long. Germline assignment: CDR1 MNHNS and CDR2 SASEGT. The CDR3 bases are TGTGCCAGCAGGCGAACCCACAACACAGATACGCAGTATTTT. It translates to CASRRTHNTDTQYF.

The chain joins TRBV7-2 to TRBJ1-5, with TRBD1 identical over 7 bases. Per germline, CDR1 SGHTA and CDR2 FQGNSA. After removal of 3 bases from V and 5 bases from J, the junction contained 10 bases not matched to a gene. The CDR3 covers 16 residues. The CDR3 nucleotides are TGTGCCAGCAGCTTGGGCCCGGGACAGAAGTATCAGCCCCAGCATTTT. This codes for CASSLGPGQKYQPQHF.

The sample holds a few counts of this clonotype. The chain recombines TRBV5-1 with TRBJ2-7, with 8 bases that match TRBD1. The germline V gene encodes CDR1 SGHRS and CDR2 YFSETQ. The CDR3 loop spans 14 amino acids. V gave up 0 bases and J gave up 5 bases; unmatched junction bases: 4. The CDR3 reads CASSLAMTGDEQYF. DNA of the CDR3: TGCGCCAGCAGCTTGGCCATGACAGGGGACGAGCAGTACTTC.

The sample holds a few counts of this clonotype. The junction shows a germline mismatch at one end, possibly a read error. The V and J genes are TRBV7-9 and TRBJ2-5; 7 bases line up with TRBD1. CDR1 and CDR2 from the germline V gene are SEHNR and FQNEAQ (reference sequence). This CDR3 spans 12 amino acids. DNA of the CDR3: TGTGCCAGCAGACCTGCCTGGGACAGTCCACACTTC. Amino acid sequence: CASRPAWDSPHF.

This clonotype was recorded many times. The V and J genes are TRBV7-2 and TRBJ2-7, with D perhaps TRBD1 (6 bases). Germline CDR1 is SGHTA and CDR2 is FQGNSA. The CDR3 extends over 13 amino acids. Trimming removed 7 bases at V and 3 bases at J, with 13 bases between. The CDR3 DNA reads TGTGCCAGCAACCGGGACACAGACTACGAGCAGTACTTC. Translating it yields CASNRDTDYEQYF.

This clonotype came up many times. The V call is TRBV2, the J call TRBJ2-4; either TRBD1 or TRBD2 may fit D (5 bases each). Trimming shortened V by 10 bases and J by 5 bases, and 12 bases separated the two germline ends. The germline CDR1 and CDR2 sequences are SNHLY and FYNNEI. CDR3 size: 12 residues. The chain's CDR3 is CATARDENIQYF. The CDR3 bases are TGTGCCACCGCCCGGGACGAAAACATTCAGTACTTC.

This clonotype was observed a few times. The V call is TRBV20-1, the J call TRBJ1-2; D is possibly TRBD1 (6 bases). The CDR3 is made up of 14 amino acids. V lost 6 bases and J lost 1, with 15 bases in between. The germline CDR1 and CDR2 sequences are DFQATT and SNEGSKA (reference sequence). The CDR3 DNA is TGCAGTGCAGATGGTCCAGGGGATAACTATGGCTACACCTTC. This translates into CSADGPGDNYGYTF.